A selection of T cell receptor beta chains follows, all from one sample in a study of blood T cell repertoires in COVID-19. The data were produced by immunoSEQ multiplex PCR, yet TCRdb's version contains in-frame clones alone and is incomplete. The data contain 130,000 or so clones, less than 90% of them singletons. Material: peripheral blood. Receptors were obtained from a man aged 25 to 40 with COVID-19, enrolled during active disease. Both conserved end residues are trimmed from each CDR3. Each record gives: J gene, V gene, clone size, CDR3 protein. Clone size, where shown, is once, few, many, or a class for clones that have expanded.

TRBJ2-1 TRBV24-1 - ATSAIAGANEQF
TRBJ2-3 TRBV28 - ASSPRVKAADTQY
TRBJ1-4 TRBV6-1 - ASSDGAGEKEKLF
TRBJ1-5 TRBV10-3 few AIRGTVNQPQH
TRBJ1-2 TRBV7-9 - ASSSLGDSVRNGYT
TRBJ1-1 TRBV29-1 few SVQGQFNTEAF
TRBJ2-3 TRBV7-2 once ASSLARRERASDTQY
TRBJ2-5 TRBV5-4 - ASSLGLAGKETQY
TRBJ2-5 TRBV30 once AWSVYGETQY
TRBJ2-3 TRBV18 - ASSPTPRGSGQADTQY
TRBJ2-4 TRBV11-2 - ASSLAGGVKNIQY
TRBJ2-3 TRBV5-1 - ASSLTGGADTQY
TRBJ1-2 TRBV7-9 - ASSSGEGQGVYGYT
TRBJ2-6 TRBV6-5 once ASRPTNSGANVLT